The 30 T cell receptor beta chains below all came from one sample that was sequenced in a study of blood T cell repertoires in COVID-19. Assay: immunoSEQ multiplex PCR; the TCRdb copy retains only in-frame clones and omits some. Among some 390,000 clones listed, roughly nine tenths were seen once. Material for sequencing was PBMCs or T cells enriched from blood (not recorded which). The receptor source for this set is a woman aged 25 to 39 who had recovered from COVID-19.

V is TRBV3-1 (or the pseudogene TRBV3-2) and J is TRBJ1-1, with D possibly matching TRBD1 (6 bases). Trimming took off 5 bases at V and 8 bases at J, with 18 bases between the two ends. CDR3 length equals 14 residues. CDR1 LGHDT and CDR2 YNNKEL come from the germline V gene (reference sequence). CDR3 sequence: CASSDLAGGREAFF. In nucleotides, the CDR3 is TGTGCCAGCAGCGATCTCGCCGGGGGGCGGGAAGCTTTCTTT.

This clone was picked up a small number of times. The chain links TRBV28 to TRBJ2-6; D is perhaps TRBD1 (5 bases). This CDR3 has 15 amino acids. Germline V gene data show CDR1 as MDHEN and CDR2 as SYDVKM. V was shortened by 5 bases and J by 1 base, with 9 bases between the two germline ends. For the CDR3, the DNA is TGTGCCAGCAGTATTCCAGGGTCTGGGGCCAACGTCCTGACTTTC. Its translation: CASSIPGSGANVLTF.

The V and J genes are TRBV9 and TRBJ1-3; D gene ambiguous. CDR3 length equals 15 residues. Germline V CDR1 and CDR2: SGDLS, YYNGEE. Trimming removed 4 bases at V and 1 base at J, with 12 bases between. In DNA form, the CDR3 reads TGTGCCAGCAGCTCCGATGGGAGTTCTGGAAACACCATATATTTT. Translating gives CASSSDGSSGNTIYF.

The CDR3 coding sequence is TGTGCCAGCAGCTTGGAAGGGGGCGCTAACACTGAAGCTTTCTTT. Its translation is CASSLEGGANTEAFF. V and J are TRBV5-4 and TRBJ1-1, with 7 bases identical to TRBD1. Looked up from germline, CDR1 is SGHNT and CDR2 is YYREEE (reference sequence). CDR3 size: 15 residues. The V and J ends lost 0 bases and 2 bases, in that order; junction bases with no gene match: 4.

The chain recombines TRBV19 with TRBJ2-1; no clear D gene. Germline values: CDR1 LNHDA, CDR2 SQIVND (reference sequence). The V gene lost 5 bases and the J gene lost 10 bases, with 3 bases spanning the gap. CDR3 size: 9 residues. CDR3 residues: CASSREQFF. The CDR3 region has the DNA TGTGCCAGTAGTCGGGAGCAGTTCTTC.

This clone was found once. The J gene is TRBJ1-1, the V gene TRBV5-6, with 7 bases fitting TRBD1. This CDR3 has 14 residues. Trimming removed 0 bases from V and 6 bases from J; junction bases left unmatched: 5. Germline V gives CDR1 SGHDT, CDR2 YYEEEE. The CDR3 here is CASSLGTGLAEAFF. The CDR3 coding sequence is TGTGCCAGCAGCTTGGGGACAGGCCTCGCTGAAGCTTTCTTT.

The chain couples TRBV7-3 to TRBJ2-5, with 11 nucleotides matching TRBD2. This CDR3 comprises 18 residues. Germline V gene data show CDR1 as SGHTA and CDR2 as FQGTGA. With V trimmed by 5 bases and J by 5 bases, 16 bases remained unmatched. The DNA of the CDR3 is TGTGCCAGCAGCGGACCCGCCACATTAGGGACTAGCGGTGAGACCCAGTACTTC. It specifies CASSGPATLGTSGETQYF.

The V call is TRBV5-6, the J call TRBJ1-1, with TRBD1 matching 7 bases. The CDR3 loop spans 13 amino acids. CDR1 and CDR2 (germline): SGHDT, YYEEEE. The junction had 9 bases not matched to a gene; V was cut back by 4 bases and J by 9 bases. DNA for the CDR3: TGTGCCAGCAGCGGAGGGGGCGGATTGAAAGCTTTCTTT. It specifies CASSGGGGLKAFF.

The genes are TRBV19 and TRBJ2-5; 7 bases match TRBD2. J lost 1 base, V lost 4 bases, and 0 bases had no gene match. This CDR3 has 13 residues. Germline V gives CDR1 LNHDA, CDR2 SQIVND (reference sequence). CDR3 nucleotide sequence: TGTGCCAGTAGTACTAGCGGCCAAGAGACCCAGTACTTC. This gives the protein CASSTSGQETQYF.

This chain joins TRBV21-1 and TRBJ1-5; the DNA was not used to check the table's D call, TRBD1. TRBV21-1 is classified as a pseudogene. The CDR3 runs to 14 residues. CDR3 DNA: TGTGCCAGCAGCGACACAGGGTCGGGCCAGCCCCAGCATTTT. Residues: CASSDTGSGQPQHF.

V gene TRBV7-3 combines with J gene TRBJ2-7, with D perhaps matching TRBD2 (6 bases). The V end lost 3 bases, the J end lost 3 bases, and 9 bases lay between the germline ends. Germline-derived CDR1 and CDR2 are SGHTA and FQGTGA. The CDR3 runs 13 residues. CDR3 residues: CASSFRRGYEQYF. DNA of the CDR3: TGTGCCAGCAGCTTCAGGAGGGGCTACGAGCAGTACTTC.

The chain recombines TRBV29-1 with TRBJ1-4, with TRBD1 identical over 11 bases. Per the germline V gene, CDR1 is SQVTM and CDR2 is ANQGSEA. The junction had 4 bases not matched to a gene; V was cut back by 3 bases and J by 10 bases. The CDR3 covers 13 residues. CDR3 sequence: CSVDVGQGVKLFF. Written as DNA, the CDR3 is TGCAGCGTTGACGTGGGACAGGGGGTAAAACTGTTTTTT. Complete variable domain (other parts from reference TRBV29-1 and TRBJ1-4): SAVISQKPSRDICQRGTSLTIQCQVDSQVTMMFWYRQQPGQSLTLIATANQGSEATYESGFVIDKFPISRPNLTFSTLTVSNMSPEDSSIYLCSVDVGQGVKLFFGSGTQLSVL.

On this clone itself: The junction does not match germline at one end; this may be a read error. The chain is built from TRBV6-2 or TRBV6-3 and TRBJ2-5; 9 bases are a match to TRBD2. Germline CDR1 is MNHEY and CDR2 is SVGEGT. The CDR3 loop spans 15 amino acids. The CDR3 coding sequence is TGTGCCAGCACTTACTTAGCGGGGGACCAAGAGACCCAGTACTTC. It encodes CASTYLAGDQETQYF.

The gene calls are TRBV28 and TRBJ1-1; D is possibly TRBD1 (5 bases). Trimming took 6 bases from V and 0 from J, leaving 17 bases between them. Germline assignment: CDR1 MDHEN and CDR2 SYDVKM. This CDR3 comprises 16 residues. The chain's CDR3 is CASRLQLGGLNTEAFF. The CDR3 region has the DNA TGTGCCAGCAGACTTCAACTCGGGGGTCTGAACACTGAAGCTTTCTTT.

This sequence joins TRBV30 and TRBJ1-5; 7 bases align to TRBD1. With 2 bases clipped from V and 6 bases from J, the junction kept 4 bases outside the gene matches. The length of the CDR3 is 13 residues. Germline V CDR1 and CDR2: GTSNPN, SVGIG (reference sequence). The CDR3 region has the DNA TGTGCCTGGAGTACAGGGGAACGTCAGCCCCAGCATTTT. This codes for CAWSTGERQPQHF.

The gene calls are TRBV27 and TRBJ1-1; TRBD1 matches 8 bases. Germline V gives CDR1 MNHEY, CDR2 SMNVEV (reference sequence). V was pared by 3 bases and J by 1 base, with 1 base of the junction left unmatched. This CDR3 has 14 amino acids. CDR3 sequence: CASSFGTGNTEAFF. DNA of the CDR3: TGTGCCAGCAGTTTTGGGACAGGGAACACTGAAGCTTTCTTT.

The rearrangement links TRBV11-2 to TRBJ2-1; TRBD2 matches 10 bases. The CDR3 length is 14 residues. Germline CDR1 reads SGHAT; CDR2 reads FQNNGV. Trimming took 5 bases from V and 9 from J; bases not matched to a gene: 7. CDR3 coding DNA: TGTGCCAGCAGCCGTAGCGGGGGGACTCCTGAGCAGTTCTTC. It is translated as CASSRSGGTPEQFF.

This clone showed up just once. The chain links TRBV18 to TRBJ2-2, with 7 bases that match TRBD1. The V gene's germline CDR1 is KGHSH and CDR2 LQKENI. Trimming at V came to 4 bases and at J to 9 bases, leaving 5 bases not matched to a gene. The CDR3 covers 13 residues. The CDR3 region has the DNA TGTGCCAGCTCACTTACAGGGGCGCGGGAGCTGTTTTTT. Its translation: CASSLTGARELFF.

In its sample, this clone was seen a few times. This chain links TRBV18 with TRBJ1-4, with 10 bases aligning to TRBD1. Unmatched junction bases numbered 4, after V lost 5 bases and J lost 1 base. CDR1 and CDR2 from the germline V gene are KGHSH and LQKENI. This CDR3 has 16 residues. Written as DNA, the CDR3 is TGTGCCAGCTCATCGAGGGACAGGGGAACTAATGAAAAACTGTTTTTT. Translating gives CASSSRDRGTNEKLFF. The full variable domain, completed using reference TRBV18 and TRBJ1-4, is NAGVMQNPRHLVRRRGQEARLRCSPMKGHSHVYWYRQLPEEGLKFMVYLQKENIIDESGMPKERFSAEFPKEGPSILRIQQVVRGDSAAYFCASSSRDRGTNEKLFFGSGTQLSVL.

The V gene is TRBV7-9, the J gene TRBJ2-1; 10 nucleotides align to TRBD1. The CDR3 spans 17 residues. CDR1 and CDR2 (germline): SEHNR, FQNEAQ (reference sequence). Trimming at V came to 9 bases and at J to 5 bases, leaving 16 bases not matched to a gene. This chain's CDR3 is CASWDRGSSGANNEQFF. CDR3 DNA sequence: TGTGCCAGTTGGGACAGGGGATCCAGCGGGGCCAACAATGAGCAGTTCTTC.

This sequence joins TRBV28 and TRBJ1-2; D gene uncertain. The CDR3 runs 13 residues. V lost 6 bases and J lost 2, with 10 bases in between. From germline, CDR1 is MDHEN and CDR2 SYDVKM. For the CDR3, the DNA is TGTGCCAGCAGGTCTCCGGGGAACTATGGCTACACCTTC. Translation gives CASRSPGNYGYTF.

The chain uses TRBV6-5 and TRBJ1-5; TRBD1 might be the D (5 bases). Germline CDR1 MNHEY, CDR2 SVGAGI. The CDR3 has 13 residues. V gave up 5 bases and J gave up 3 bases, with 8 bases separating them. The CDR3 reads CASSQGFNQPQHF. CDR3 bases: TGTGCCAGCAGTCAGGGATTCAATCAGCCCCAGCATTTT.

This chain connects TRBV30 to TRBJ1-2; D is possibly TRBD1 (5 bases). The CDR3 is 13 residues long. The germline gives CDR1 GTSNPN, CDR2 SVGIG (reference sequence). V lost 4 bases and J lost 2, with 11 bases in between. The DNA of the CDR3 is TGTGCCTGGAACGGCGGGGGAAACTATGGCTACACCTTC. This translates into CAWNGGGNYGYTF.

V is TRBV3-1 (or the pseudogene TRBV3-2) and J is TRBJ1-2; tentatively, D is TRBD1 (5 bases). There are 14 residues in the CDR3. CDR1 and CDR2 (germline): LGHDT, YNNKEL (reference sequence). V gave up 3 bases and J gave up 7 bases, with 15 bases separating them. For the CDR3, the DNA is TGTGCCAGCAGCCACCTGCTTGTCCAGGGTGGCTACACCTTC. This gives the protein CASSHLLVQGGYTF.

In its sample, this clone was seen once. The J gene is TRBJ1-6, the V gene TRBV6-4, with TRBD1 as a possible D gene (5 bases). Germline loops: CDR1 MRHNA, CDR2 SNTAGT. CDR3 size: 14 residues. With 3 bases removed from V and 10 bases from J, the gap between germline ends came to 13 bases. This CDR3 is CASSEQQGKSPLHF. CDR3 in DNA: TGTGCCAGCAGTGAGCAGCAGGGTAAATCACCCCTCCACTTT.

This chain uses TRBV7-2 with TRBJ1-1; possibly TRBD1 for D (5 bases). Trimming removed 5 bases from V and 1 base from J, with 17 bases in between. The CDR3 is 16 amino acids. Germline CDR1 reads SGHTA; CDR2 reads FQGNSA. CDR3 nucleotides: TGTGCCAGCAGCCCGACCAGGAGGGGCAGGAACACTGAAGCTTTCTTT. This translates into CASSPTRRGRNTEAFF.

The chain has TRBV7-9 and TRBJ2-7, with 9 positions matching TRBD2. The CDR3 sequence is 15 residues long. CDR1 is SEHNR, CDR2 FQNEAQ, per germline (reference sequence). After removal of 2 bases from V and 2 bases from J, the junction contained 4 bases not matched to a gene. CDR3 nucleotides: TGTGCCAGCAGCTTATTCAGCGGGGGGACCTACGAGCAGTACTTC. Its translation: CASSLFSGGTYEQYF.

Notes on this clone: The sample carries other DNA sequences with the same CDR3. J is TRBJ1-1 and V is TRBV27, with D hard to call. This CDR3 is 13 amino acids long. Trimming took 2 bases from V and 1 from J, leaving 5 bases between them. The germline gives CDR1 MNHEY, CDR2 SMNVEV (reference sequence). The CDR3 sequence is CASSLRRNTEAFF. The CDR3 DNA sequence: TGTGCCAGCAGTTTAAGGAGGAACACTGAAGCTTTCTTT.

This chain links TRBV20-1 with TRBJ1-5; D gene unclear. V shed 5 bases and J shed 6 bases, with 8 bases lying between them. CDR1 is DFQATT, CDR2 SNEGSKA, per germline (reference sequence). The CDR3 has 11 residues. The CDR3, as DNA: TGCAGTGCTGCCGCGGGTCAGCCCCAGCATTTT. Encoded protein: CSAAAGQPQHF.

This clone occurred a few times. The genes are TRBV29-1 and TRBJ1-2, with 7 bases matching TRBD1. The CDR3 contains 15 residues. Germline values: CDR1 SQVTM, CDR2 ANQGSEA. V lost 4 bases, J lost 2 bases, and 10 bases stayed unmatched. Here the CDR3 DNA reads TGCAGCGTTGGGGCTGGCGGGACAGTAAACTATGGCTACACCTTC. Its protein is CSVGAGGTVNYGYTF.